The 24 T cell receptor beta chains below were found in one sample sequenced in a study of T cells in Graves' hyperthyroidism and ophthalmopathy. TCR beta CDR3 sequences were amplified from RNA transcripts. Carried out on the TCR CDR3, a first-round RT-PCR used the HTBI primer set. TCRdb re-derived calls from the multiplex PCR reads in MiXCR, one entry per CDR3 protein. Of around 420,000 distinct CDR3 sequences detected, approximately 14% appear once; the ten largest clones hold 14%. Sequencing was carried out using blood. The receptors come from a woman younger than 30 with Graves' hyperthyroidism.

Many counts were recorded for this clonotype. The rearrangement links TRBV12-3 or TRBV12-4 to TRBJ2-2, with D perhaps matching TRBD1 (5 bases). The CDR3 runs 14 residues. Trimming pared 11 bases from V and 0 bases from J, leaving 13 bases between. The CDR3: CAGRQSANTGELFF. CDR3 in DNA: TGTGCCGGTAGACAGTCCGCGAACACCGGGGAGCTGTTTTTT.

This clonotype was counted ten times or more. The chain couples TRBV12-3 or TRBV12-4 to TRBJ1-2; D is unclear. V was cut by 1 base and J by 2 bases, with 8 bases left in between. The CDR3 is made up of 14 amino acids. The CDR3 DNA is TGTGCCAGCAGTTTAGTTAGGGCAAACTATGGCTACACCTTC. It specifies CASSLVRANYGYTF.

This clonotype was seen more than once but under ten times. The chain couples TRBV20-1 to TRBJ1-5, with D unresolved. With 3 bases removed from V and 4 bases from J, the gap between germline ends came to 19 bases. There are 16 residues in the CDR3. CDR1 is DFQATT, CDR2 SNEGSKA, per germline (reference sequence). The CDR3 DNA reads as TGCAGTGCTAGTTCGGCGGAAAAAACTAAGAATCAGCCCCAGCATTTT. This translates into CSASSAEKTKNQPQHF.

This clonotype was observed at least ten times. The V gene is TRBV2, the J gene TRBJ2-7; 8 nucleotides match TRBD2. With V trimmed by 10 bases and J by 4 bases, 6 bases remained unmatched. Looked up from germline, CDR1 is SNHLY and CDR2 is FYNNEI. The CDR3 totals 12 residues. The CDR3 sequence: CAIRGGRYEQYF. Written as DNA, the CDR3 is TGTGCCATACGAGGCGGGAGGTACGAGCAGTACTTC.

The rearrangement links TRBV6-5 to TRBJ2-1; 8 positions match TRBD2. The CDR3 is 15 residues long. J lost 7 bases, V lost 4 bases, and 9 bases had no gene match. Germline assignment: CDR1 MNHEY and CDR2 SVGAGI. The CDR3 DNA reads as TGTGCCAGCAGTTCGGGGGGGCCCGGTTGGAATGAGCAGTTCTTC. This gives the protein CASSSGGPGWNEQFF.

This clonotype was picked up a small number of times. V is TRBV6-2 or TRBV6-3 and J is TRBJ2-2; weak D call: TRBD2 (7 bases). The CDR3 length is 16 residues. Germline CDR1 is MNHEY and CDR2 is SVGEGT. Trimming took 7 bases from V and 0 from J, leaving 15 bases between them. The CDR3 region has the DNA TGTGCCAGCAAACTACGCGGGGGCTCGAACACCGGGGAGCTGTTTTTT. It is translated as CASKLRGGSNTGELFF.

This clonotype was detected many times. This chain uses TRBV3-1 with TRBJ2-5; D not certain. This CDR3 region has 11 residues. Germline CDR1 LGHDT, CDR2 YNNKEL (reference sequence). Trimming stripped 3 bases from V and 5 bases from J, with 4 bases between. This chain's CDR3 is CASSHLETQYF. Written as DNA, the CDR3 is TGTGCCAGCAGCCACCTCGAGACCCAGTACTTC.

J is TRBJ1-2 and V is TRBV5-4; the D is unclear. The CDR3 length is 17 residues. V was clipped by 4 bases and J by 2 bases, with 21 bases between them. The V gene's germline CDR1 is SGHNT and CDR2 YYREEE (reference sequence). CDR3 sequence: CASSLFPPDTRNYGYTF. CDR3 in DNA: TGTGCCAGCAGCCTCTTCCCCCCGGATACGAGAAACTATGGCTACACCTTC.

This clonotype was found many times. This chain joins TRBV3-1 and TRBJ1-4; no firm D call. V dropped 4 bases and J dropped 0 bases, with 12 bases sitting between them. This CDR3 has 16 residues. The germline gives CDR1 LGHDT, CDR2 YNNKEL (reference sequence). The CDR3 sequence is CASSPWTDSTNEKLFF. CDR3 nucleotide sequence: TGTGCCAGCAGCCCGTGGACGGACTCAACTAATGAAAAACTGTTTTTT.

This clonotype was seen many times. The gene calls are TRBV9 and TRBJ1-2; TRBD1 agrees at 8 bases. The CDR3 extends over 16 amino acids. Trimming took 1 base from V and 3 from J; bases not matched to a gene: 8. The germline V gene encodes CDR1 SGDLS and CDR2 YYNGEE. The CDR3 DNA sequence: TGTGCCAGCAGCGTAAGGACAGGGAGTGGCGACTATGGCTACACCTTC. As protein: CASSVRTGSGDYGYTF.

The rearrangement uses TRBV12-5 and TRBJ1-1; TRBD1 is a possible D gene (6 bases). V was trimmed by 7 bases and J by 3 bases, leaving 33 bases between them. CDR3 length equals 20 residues. Germline assignment: CDR1 LGHNT and CDR2 FRNRAP. This chain's CDR3 is CASVPPGQAWGRRVDTEAFF. The CDR3, as DNA: TGTGCTAGTGTCCCCCCCGGGCAGGCTTGGGGGCGCAGGGTGGACACTGAAGCTTTCTTT. The full variable domain, in which reference TRBV12-5 and TRBJ1-1 provide the parts outside the CDR3, is DARVTQTPRHKVTEMGQEVTMRCQPILGHNTVFWYRQTMMQGLELLAYFRNRAPLDDSGMPKDRFSAEMPDATLATLKIQPSEPRDSAVYFCASVPPGQAWGRRVDTEAFFGQGTRLTVV.

V is TRBV14 and J is TRBJ2-2; D may correspond to TRBD1 or TRBD2 (5 bases each). V lost 4 bases to trimming and J lost 8 bases, with 14 bases between them. This CDR3 is 14 amino acids long. Germline V gives CDR1 SGHDN, CDR2 FVKESK. The CDR3 DNA is TGTGCCAGCAGCCCGGATTGGGGGTCTGGGGAGCTGTTTTTT. It specifies CASSPDWGSGELFF.

Many counts were recorded for this clonotype. The chain recombines TRBV2 with TRBJ1-2; D perhaps matches TRBD1 (6 bases). Germline V gene lookup returns CDR1 SNHLY and CDR2 FYNNEI. The CDR3 totals 14 residues. V gave up 6 bases and J gave up 3 bases, with 14 bases separating them. CDR3 bases: TGTGCCAGCAGGCCGGACAGTCTATACTATGGCTACACCTTC. It is translated as CASRPDSLYYGYTF.

Only a few counts were recorded for this clonotype. The genes are TRBV12-3 or TRBV12-4 and TRBJ1-6; 7 bases align to TRBD1. The CDR3 is 14 amino acids. Trimming at V came to 6 bases and at J to 7 bases, leaving 6 bases not matched to a gene. CDR3 sequence reads: CASSITGVNSPLHF. In DNA form, the CDR3 reads TGTGCCAGCAGCATTACAGGGGTCAATTCACCCCTCCACTTT.

In this sample, this clonotype turned up many times. The chain links TRBV7-8 to TRBJ1-1; D unresolved. Germline lookup yields CDR1 SGHVS and CDR2 FQNEAQ. V dropped 2 bases and J dropped 2 bases, with 12 bases sitting between them. The CDR3 contains 15 residues. The CDR3: CASSLLRSLNTEAFF. CDR3 nucleotides: TGTGCCAGCAGCTTATTACGAAGCCTAAACACTGAAGCTTTCTTT.

This clonotype was observed many times. This chain joins TRBV12-3 or TRBV12-4 and TRBJ2-5; a weak D match, TRBD1 (6 bases). V lost 6 bases, J lost 4 bases, and 15 bases lay in between. CDR3 size: 14 residues. In nucleotides, the CDR3 is TGTGCCAGCAGCCTTACAGGGTTAACAGAGACCCAGTACTTC. Translating gives CASSLTGLTETQYF.

This clonotype was counted between two and nine times. The gene calls are TRBV20-1 and TRBJ1-4, with TRBD1 matching 9 bases. The CDR3 sequence is 14 residues long. V was clipped by 3 bases and J by 7 bases; unmatched bases: 6. Germline V lookup: CDR1 DFQATT, CDR2 SNEGSKA (reference sequence). CDR3 sequence: CSARRGQGREKLFF. CDR3 DNA sequence: TGCAGTGCTAGGCGGGGACAGGGCCGTGAAAAACTGTTTTTT.

In this sample, this clonotype turned up a few times. V and J are TRBV4-2 and TRBJ2-7; D gene unclear. The CDR3 covers 14 residues. V lost 1 base to trimming and J lost 0 bases, with 7 bases between them. CDR1 and CDR2 from the germline V gene are LGHNA and YNFKEQ. The CDR3 DNA follows: TGTGCCAGCAGCCAAGCCGCAGTCTCCTACGAGCAGTACTTC. Translated: CASSQAAVSYEQYF.

This clonotype came up once. This chain links TRBV7-8 with TRBJ2-5, with D unresolved. The germline V gene encodes CDR1 SGHVS and CDR2 FQNEAQ. The CDR3 loop spans 15 amino acids. V lost 0 bases and J lost 5, with 13 bases in between. The CDR3 sequence is CASSLAGTSAETQYF. Here the CDR3 DNA reads TGTGCCAGCAGCTTAGCGGGCACCTCGGCGGAGACCCAGTACTTC.

In the case of this clonotype: Just one base apart from a much larger clone, this may be a read error. The gene calls are TRBV7-9 and TRBJ1-1, with 7 bases lining up with TRBD1. CDR3 size: 14 residues. J lost 1 base, V lost 6 bases, and 5 bases had no gene match. The germline gives CDR1 SEHNR, CDR2 FQNEAQ (reference sequence). CDR3 protein: CASRETGANTEAFF. In DNA form, the CDR3 reads TGTGCCAGCAGAGAAACAGGGGCGAACACTGAAGCTTTCTTT.

The J gene is TRBJ1-2, the V gene TRBV18; D remains ambiguous. From germline, CDR1 is KGHSH and CDR2 LQKENI. This CDR3 is 16 amino acids long. The V and J ends lost 5 bases and 4 bases respectively, with 20 bases between them. CDR3 loop: CASSTEMGTISYGYTF. The CDR3 DNA is TGTGCCAGCTCAACTGAGATGGGAACGATCTCCTATGGCTACACCTTC.

This clonotype was seen ten or more times. The chain joins TRBV19 to TRBJ1-5; D is unresolved. Between the trimmed V and J ends, which lost 3 bases and 1 base, there was a span of 10 bases. CDR1 LNHDA and CDR2 SQIVND come from the germline V gene (reference sequence). The CDR3 loop spans 15 amino acids. CDR3 coding DNA: TGTGCCAGTAGTATTGGCGCGGAGAGCAATCAGCCCCAGCATTTT. Translated: CASSIGAESNQPQHF. The whole variable domain, remainder taken from reference TRBV19 and TRBJ1-5, is DGGITQSPKYLFRKEGQNVTLSCEQNLNHDAMYWYRQDPGQGLRLIYYSQIVNDFQKGDIAEGYSVSREKKESFPLTVTSAQKNPTAFYLCASSIGAESNQPQHFGDGTRLSIL.

This clonotype was found many times. The CDR3 region is CASSPNQNTGELFF. For the CDR3, the DNA is TGTGCCAGCAGCCCAAACCAGAACACCGGGGAGCTGTTTTTT. The chain carries TRBV7-6 and TRBJ2-2, with D unresolved. Germline V gene sequence: CDR1 SGHVS, CDR2 FNYEAQ. The CDR3 is made up of 14 amino acids. Trimming took 5 bases from V and 1 from J, leaving 8 bases between them.

This clonotype was seen once. The V call is TRBV10-3, the J call TRBJ2-7; 8 nucleotides align to TRBD1. Per the germline V gene, CDR1 is ENHRY and CDR2 is SYGVKD. The V segment lost 6 bases and the J segment 5 bases; nucleotides outside the gene matches: 18. This CDR3 has 17 residues. The CDR3 DNA follows: TGTGCCATCAGCCCCCGAATGATCCAGGGGGCTGCCCACGAGCAGTACTTC. Its translation: CAISPRMIQGAAHEQYF.